These 5 T cell receptor beta chains were sequenced from one sample in a study of blood T cell repertoires in COVID-19. Assay used: immunoSEQ multiplex PCR; TCRdb lists only in-frame clones, some missing. Found here are fewer than 450,000 clones, 80% to 95% of them singletons; the top ten hold 0.55% to 0.75%. Sequencing input: PBMCs or T cells enriched from blood (not recorded which). The receptors originated from a man aged 18 to 30 who had recovered from COVID-19.

The chain couples TRBV4-1 to TRBJ1-1; a possible D gene is TRBD1 (5 bases). The V end lost 5 bases, the J end lost 7 bases, and 14 bases lay between the germline ends. Germline V lookup: CDR1 MGHRA, CDR2 YSYEKL. The CDR3 covers 13 residues. The CDR3 coding sequence is TGCGCCAGCAGCGTCACGGGACTGGGTGAAGCTTTCTTT. This encodes CASSVTGLGEAFF.

This rearrangement joins TRBV28 to TRBJ2-7; D perhaps matches TRBD2 (6 bases). The germline V and J ends were trimmed by 6 bases and 0 bases, with 12 bases remaining between them. This CDR3 is 14 amino acids long. CDR1 is MDHEN, CDR2 SYDVKM, per germline. The CDR3 DNA sequence: TGTGCCAGCAGCCCTAGCGAGAGCTCCTACGAGCAGTACTTC. Translation gives CASSPSESSYEQYF.

This clone showed up just a few times. The J gene is TRBJ2-7, the V gene TRBV5-1; 7 bases are a match to TRBD1. The CDR3 loop spans 15 amino acids. With V trimmed by 2 bases and J by 0 bases, 5 bases remained unmatched. Germline lookup yields CDR1 SGHRS and CDR2 YFSETQ. This CDR3 reads CASSLQGLGSYEQYF. The CDR3 coding sequence is TGCGCCAGCAGCTTACAGGGGTTAGGCTCCTACGAGCAGTACTTC.

J is TRBJ2-7 and V is TRBV7-8; TRBD1 aligns across 8 bases. The CDR3 has 14 amino acids. The V gene's germline CDR1 is SGHVS and CDR2 FQNEAQ. The V segment lost 7 bases and the J segment 6 bases; nucleotides outside the gene matches: 11. CDR3 sequence (DNA): TGTGCCAGCACTAAGGGGACAGGAATCCTCGAGCAGTACTTC. This sequence encodes CASTKGTGILEQYF.

The sample holds a few counts of this clone. The V gene is TRBV7-2, the J gene TRBJ1-1, with 10 bases that match TRBD1. Trimming at V came to 7 bases and at J to 5 bases, leaving 10 bases not matched to a gene. Germline lookup yields CDR1 SGHTA and CDR2 FQGNSA. This CDR3 comprises 15 residues. In DNA form, the CDR3 reads TGTGCCAGCACCGAGACAGGGGGCGTGGGTACTGAAGCTTTCTTT. This encodes CASTETGGVGTEAFF.